Sequencing of this TCR beta chain was carried out in a study of regulatory T cells. Overall study results and limits: Regulatory T cells showed the strongest V-J pair restriction and V/J gene skewing among patient repertoires. Hydrophobic residues at CDR3 positions 6 and 7 were enriched in conventional CD4+ T cells of CD3G-deficient patients.

By sample share, this clone is medium-sized (0.01 to 0.1%). Its target is unknown. This specimen includes other DNA sequences encoding the same CDR3. At testing, patients were 2 to 39 years old, with reduced naive and increased memory T-cell proportions. Amplification used 52 TRBV primers and 13 TRBJ primers. The assay was immunoSEQ multiplex PCR, and TCRdb's table has in-frame clones only and misses some. Found here are about 15,000 clones, approximately 80% of them singletons; the top ten hold approximately 8%. The sequenced sample was conventional CD4+ T cells sorted from blood. This clonotype was obtained from a person in their twenties or thirties with CD3G deficiency.

DNA of the CDR3: TGCGCCAGCAGCTTGGATGGTGGGGGGGTCACTGAAGCTTTCTTT. Amino acid sequence: CASSLDGGGVTEAFF. The V and J genes are TRBV5-1 and TRBJ1-1; D is possibly TRBD1 (5 bases). The CDR3 consists of 15 residues. Trimming took 0 bases from V and 4 from J, leaving 13 bases between them. Germline V lookup: CDR1 SGHRS, CDR2 YFSETQ.